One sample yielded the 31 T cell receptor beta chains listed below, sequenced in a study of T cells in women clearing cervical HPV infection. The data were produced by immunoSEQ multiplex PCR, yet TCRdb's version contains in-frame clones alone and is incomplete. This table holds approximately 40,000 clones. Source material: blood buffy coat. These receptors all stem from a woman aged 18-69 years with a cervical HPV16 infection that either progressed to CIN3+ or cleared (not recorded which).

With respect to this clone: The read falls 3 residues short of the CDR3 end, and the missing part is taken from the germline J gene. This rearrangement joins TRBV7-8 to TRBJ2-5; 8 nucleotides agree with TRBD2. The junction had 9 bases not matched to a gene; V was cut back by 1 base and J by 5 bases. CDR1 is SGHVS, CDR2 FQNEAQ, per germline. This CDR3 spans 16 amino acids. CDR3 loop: CASSLGGAGARETQYF. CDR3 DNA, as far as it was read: TGTGCCAGCAGCTTAGGAGGAGCGGGAGCTCGTGAGACC. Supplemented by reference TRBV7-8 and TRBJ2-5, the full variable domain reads GAGVSQSPRYKVAKRGQDVALRCDPISGHVSLFWYQQALGQGPEFLTYFQNEAQLDKSGLPSDRFFAERPEGSVSTLKIQRTQQEDSAVYLCASSLGGAGARETQYFGPGTRLLVL.

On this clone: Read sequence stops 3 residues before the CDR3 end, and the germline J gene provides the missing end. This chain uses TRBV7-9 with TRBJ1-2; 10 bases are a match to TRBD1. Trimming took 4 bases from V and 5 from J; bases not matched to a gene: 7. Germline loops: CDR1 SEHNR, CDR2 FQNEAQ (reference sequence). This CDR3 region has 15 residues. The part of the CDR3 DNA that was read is TGTGCCAGCAGCTCTACGGACAGGGGGGTATATGGC. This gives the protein CASSSTDRGVYG. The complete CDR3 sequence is CASSSTDRGVYGYTF.

This CDR3 is CASSSQGAGGNSPLHF. CDR3 DNA, as far as it was read: TGTGCCAGCAGCTCACAGGGGGCCGGTGGTAATTCACCC. The chain is built from TRBV7-3 and TRBJ1-6; 9 bases are shared with TRBD1. The CDR3 end lies 3 residues beyond the end of the read and is filled in from the germline J gene. V lost 4 bases and J lost 6; bases outside the gene matches: 7. The germline CDR1 and CDR2 sequences are SGHTA and FQGTGA. This CDR3 has 16 amino acids.

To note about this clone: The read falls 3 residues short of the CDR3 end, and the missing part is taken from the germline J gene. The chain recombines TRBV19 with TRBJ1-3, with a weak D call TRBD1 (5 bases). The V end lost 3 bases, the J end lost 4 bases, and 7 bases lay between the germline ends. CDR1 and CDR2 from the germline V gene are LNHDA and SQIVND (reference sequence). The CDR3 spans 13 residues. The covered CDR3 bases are TGTGCCAGTAGTATCGACAGCGGAAACACC. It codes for CASSIDSGNT. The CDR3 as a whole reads CASSIDSGNTIYF.

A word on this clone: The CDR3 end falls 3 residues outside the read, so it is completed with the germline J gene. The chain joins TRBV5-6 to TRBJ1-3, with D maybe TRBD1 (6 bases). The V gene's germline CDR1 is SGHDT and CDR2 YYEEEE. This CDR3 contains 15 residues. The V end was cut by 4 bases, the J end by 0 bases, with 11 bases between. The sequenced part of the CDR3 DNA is TGTGCCAGCAGCCCGACGGACAGCTCTGGAAACACC. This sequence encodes CASSPTDSSGNT. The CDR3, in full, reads CASSPTDSSGNTIYF.

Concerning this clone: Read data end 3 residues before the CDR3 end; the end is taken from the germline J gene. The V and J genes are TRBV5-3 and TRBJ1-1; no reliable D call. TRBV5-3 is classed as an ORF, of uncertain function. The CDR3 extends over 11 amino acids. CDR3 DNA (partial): TGTGCCAGAAGCTTGGCCGGTCTC. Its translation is CARSLAGL. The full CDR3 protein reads CARSLAGLAFF.

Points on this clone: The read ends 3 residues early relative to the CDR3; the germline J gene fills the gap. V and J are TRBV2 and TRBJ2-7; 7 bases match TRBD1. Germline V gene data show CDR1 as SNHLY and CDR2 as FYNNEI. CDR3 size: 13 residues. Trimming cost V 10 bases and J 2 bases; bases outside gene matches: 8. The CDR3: CATHGTETYEQYF. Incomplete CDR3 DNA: TGTGCCACCCACGGGACAGAGACCTACGAG. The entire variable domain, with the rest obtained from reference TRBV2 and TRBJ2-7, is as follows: EPEVTQTPSHQVTQMGQEVILRCVPISNHLYFYWYRQILGQKVEFLVSFYNNEISEKSEIFDDQFSVERPDGSNFTLKIRSTKLEDSAMYFCATHGTETYEQYFGPGTRLTVT.

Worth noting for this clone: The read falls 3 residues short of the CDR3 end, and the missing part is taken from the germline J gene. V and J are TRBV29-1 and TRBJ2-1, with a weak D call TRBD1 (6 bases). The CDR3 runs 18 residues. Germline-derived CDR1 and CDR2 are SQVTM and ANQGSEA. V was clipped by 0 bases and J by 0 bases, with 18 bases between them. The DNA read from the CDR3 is TGCAGCGTTGAAGATTACCGTACAGGGTTAGGCTCCTACAATGAG. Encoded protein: CSVEDYRTGLGSYNE. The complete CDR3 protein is CSVEDYRTGLGSYNEQFF.

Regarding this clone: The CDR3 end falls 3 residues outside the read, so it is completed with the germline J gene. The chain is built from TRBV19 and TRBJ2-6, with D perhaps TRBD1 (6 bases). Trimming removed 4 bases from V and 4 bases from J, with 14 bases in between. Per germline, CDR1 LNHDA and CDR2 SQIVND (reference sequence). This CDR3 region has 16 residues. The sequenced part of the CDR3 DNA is TGTGCCAGTAGTACCGCAGGGGTCTCGGGGGCCAACGTC. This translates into CASSTAGVSGANV. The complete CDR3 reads CASSTAGVSGANVLTF.

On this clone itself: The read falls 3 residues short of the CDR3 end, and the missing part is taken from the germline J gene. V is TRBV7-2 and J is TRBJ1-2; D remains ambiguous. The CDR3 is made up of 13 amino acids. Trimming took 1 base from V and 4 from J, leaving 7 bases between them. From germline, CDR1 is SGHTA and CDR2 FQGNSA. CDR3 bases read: TGTGCCAGCAGCTTAGGCGGCTTCTATGGC. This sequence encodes CASSLGGFYG. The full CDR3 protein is CASSLGGFYGYTF.

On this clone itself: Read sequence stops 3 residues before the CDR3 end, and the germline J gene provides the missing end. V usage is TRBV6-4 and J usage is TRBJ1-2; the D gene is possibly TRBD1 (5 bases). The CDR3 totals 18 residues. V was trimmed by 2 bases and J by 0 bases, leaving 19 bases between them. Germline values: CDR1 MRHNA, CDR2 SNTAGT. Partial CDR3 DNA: TGTGCCAGCAGTGACCCAAAGGTCCGGGGGAAAACTAACTATGGC. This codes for CASSDPKVRGKTNYG. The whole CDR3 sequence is CASSDPKVRGKTNYGYTF.

The covered CDR3 bases are TGTGCCAGTAGTATGGGGACAGAGTATGGC. Translation gives CASSMGTEYG. The entire CDR3 protein reads CASSMGTEYGYTF. The rearrangement links TRBV19 to TRBJ1-2, with TRBD1 matching over 7 bases. The read halts 3 residues ahead of the CDR3 end, with the missing end drawn from the germline J gene. The germline V gene has CDR1 LNHDA and CDR2 SQIVND (reference sequence). V lost 3 bases to trimming and J lost 5 bases; unmatched junction nucleotides: 3. The CDR3 spans 13 residues.

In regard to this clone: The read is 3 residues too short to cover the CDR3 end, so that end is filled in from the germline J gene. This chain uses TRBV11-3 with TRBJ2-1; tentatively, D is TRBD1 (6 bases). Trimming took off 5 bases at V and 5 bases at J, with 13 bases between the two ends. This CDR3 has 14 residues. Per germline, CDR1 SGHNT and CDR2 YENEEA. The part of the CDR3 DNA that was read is TGTGCCAGCAGCCACCGGGACAAAAACAATGAG. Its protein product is CASSHRDKNNE. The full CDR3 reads CASSHRDKNNEQFF.

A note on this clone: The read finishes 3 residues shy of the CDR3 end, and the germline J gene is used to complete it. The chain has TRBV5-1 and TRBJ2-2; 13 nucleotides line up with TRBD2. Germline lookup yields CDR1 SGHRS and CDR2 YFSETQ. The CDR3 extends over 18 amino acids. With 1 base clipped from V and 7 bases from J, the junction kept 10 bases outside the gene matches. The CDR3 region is CASSLFPGLAGEDGELFF. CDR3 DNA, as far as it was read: TGCGCCAGCAGCTTGTTCCCCGGACTAGCGGGGGAGGACGGGGAG.

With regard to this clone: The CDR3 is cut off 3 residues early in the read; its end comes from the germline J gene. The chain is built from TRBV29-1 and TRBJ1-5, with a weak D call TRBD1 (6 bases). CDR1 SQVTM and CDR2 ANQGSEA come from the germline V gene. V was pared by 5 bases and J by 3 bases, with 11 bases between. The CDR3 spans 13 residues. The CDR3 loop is CSVRQANNQPQHF. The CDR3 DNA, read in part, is TGCAGCGTTAGACAGGCAAACAATCAGCCC.

The sequenced CDR3 bases are TGTGCCAGCAGCTCCCGACTAGCGGGAGCCGGGGATGAG. This encodes CASSSRLAGAGDE. The full-length CDR3 reads as CASSSRLAGAGDEQFF. The chain links TRBV7-3 to TRBJ2-1; 12 bases line up with TRBD2. The read ends 3 residues shy of where the CDR3 ends; the end is completed using the germline J gene. The CDR3 consists of 16 residues. After removal of 4 bases from V and 8 bases from J, the junction contained 9 bases not matched to a gene. From germline, CDR1 is SGHTA and CDR2 FQGTGA.

CDR3 sequence reads: CSAGGRDTPYEQYF. Partial CDR3 DNA: TGCAGTGCTGGGGGTCGGGACACCCCCTACGAG. The genes are TRBV20-1 and TRBJ2-7; a weak D match, TRBD1 (6 bases). The read halts 3 residues ahead of the CDR3 end, with the missing end drawn from the germline J gene. V was pared by 5 bases and J by 2 bases, with 16 bases between. Germline CDR1 and CDR2: DFQATT and SNEGSKA (reference sequence). The CDR3 has 14 residues.

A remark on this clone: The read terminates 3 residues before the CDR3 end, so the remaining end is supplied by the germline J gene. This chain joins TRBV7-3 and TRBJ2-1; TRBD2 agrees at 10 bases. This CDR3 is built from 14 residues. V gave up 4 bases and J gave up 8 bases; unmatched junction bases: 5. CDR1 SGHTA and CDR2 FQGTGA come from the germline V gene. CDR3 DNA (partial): TGTGCCAGCAGCTCAGCGGGGGGGGCTGATGAG. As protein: CASSSAGGADE. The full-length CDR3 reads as CASSSAGGADEQFF.

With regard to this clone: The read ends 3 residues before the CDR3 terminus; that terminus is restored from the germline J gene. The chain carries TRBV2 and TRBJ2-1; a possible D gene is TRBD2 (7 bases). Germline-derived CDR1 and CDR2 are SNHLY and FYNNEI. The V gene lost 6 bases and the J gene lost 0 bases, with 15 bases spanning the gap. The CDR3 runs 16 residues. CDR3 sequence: CASRRRGRSSYNEQFF. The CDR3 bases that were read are TGTGCCAGCAGACGGCGGGGGCGGAGCTCCTACAATGAG.

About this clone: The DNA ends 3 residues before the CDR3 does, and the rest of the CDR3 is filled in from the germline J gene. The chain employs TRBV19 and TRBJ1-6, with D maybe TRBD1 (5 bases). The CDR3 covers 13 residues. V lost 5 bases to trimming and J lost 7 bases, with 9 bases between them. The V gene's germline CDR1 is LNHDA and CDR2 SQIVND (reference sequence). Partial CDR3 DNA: TGTGCCAGTAGTGACAGAACGAATTCACCC. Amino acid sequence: CASSDRTNSP. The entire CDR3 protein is CASSDRTNSPLHF.

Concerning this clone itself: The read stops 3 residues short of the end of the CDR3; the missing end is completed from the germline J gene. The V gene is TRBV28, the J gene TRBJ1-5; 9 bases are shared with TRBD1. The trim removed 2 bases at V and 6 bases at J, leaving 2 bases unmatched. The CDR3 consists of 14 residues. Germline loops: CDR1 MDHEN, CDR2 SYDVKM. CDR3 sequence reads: CASSLGQGSQPQHF. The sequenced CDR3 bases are TGTGCCAGCAGTTTAGGACAGGGGAGTCAGCCC. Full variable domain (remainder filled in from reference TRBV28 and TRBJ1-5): DVKVTQSSRYLVKRTGEKVFLECVQDMDHENMFWYRQDPGLGLRLIYFSYDVKMKEKGDIPEGYSVSREKKERFSLILESASTNQTSMYLCASSLGQGSQPQHFGDGTRLSIL.

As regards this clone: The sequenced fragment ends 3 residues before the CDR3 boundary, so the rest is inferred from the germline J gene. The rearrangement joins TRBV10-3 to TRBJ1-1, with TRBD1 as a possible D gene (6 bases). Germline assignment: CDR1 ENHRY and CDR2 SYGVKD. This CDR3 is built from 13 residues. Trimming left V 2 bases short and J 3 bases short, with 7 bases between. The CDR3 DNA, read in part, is TGTGCCATCAGTGAGAACAGGGACACTGAA. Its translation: CAISENRDTE. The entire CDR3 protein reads CAISENRDTEAFF.

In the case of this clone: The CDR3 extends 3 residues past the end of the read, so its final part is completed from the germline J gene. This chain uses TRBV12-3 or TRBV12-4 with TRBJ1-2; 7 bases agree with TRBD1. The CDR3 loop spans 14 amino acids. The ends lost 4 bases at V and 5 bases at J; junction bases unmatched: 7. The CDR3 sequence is CASSSPDRAYGYTF. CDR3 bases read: TGTGCCAGCAGTTCGCCCGACAGGGCTTATGGC.

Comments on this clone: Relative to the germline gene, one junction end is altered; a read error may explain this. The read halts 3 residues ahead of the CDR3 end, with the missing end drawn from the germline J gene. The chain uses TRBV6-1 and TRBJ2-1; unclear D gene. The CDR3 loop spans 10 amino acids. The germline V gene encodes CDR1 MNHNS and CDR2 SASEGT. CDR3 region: CASRDIEQFF. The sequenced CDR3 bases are TGTGCCAGCCGTGACATTGAG.

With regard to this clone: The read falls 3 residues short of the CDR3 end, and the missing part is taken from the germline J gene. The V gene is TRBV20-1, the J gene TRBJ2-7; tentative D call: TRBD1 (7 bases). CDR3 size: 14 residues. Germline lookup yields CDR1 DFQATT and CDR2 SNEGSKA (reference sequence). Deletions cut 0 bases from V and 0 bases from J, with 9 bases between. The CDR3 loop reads CSARERDSSYEQYF. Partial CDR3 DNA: TGCAGTGCTAGAGAGCGGGACAGCTCCTACGAG.

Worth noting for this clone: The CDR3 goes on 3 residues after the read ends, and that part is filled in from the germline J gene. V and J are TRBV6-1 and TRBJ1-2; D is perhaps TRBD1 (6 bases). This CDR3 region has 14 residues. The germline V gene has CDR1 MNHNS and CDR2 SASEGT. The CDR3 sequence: CASSDLLGARGYTF. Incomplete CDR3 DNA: TGTGCCAGCAGTGACCTCCTGGGGGCGCGGGGC.

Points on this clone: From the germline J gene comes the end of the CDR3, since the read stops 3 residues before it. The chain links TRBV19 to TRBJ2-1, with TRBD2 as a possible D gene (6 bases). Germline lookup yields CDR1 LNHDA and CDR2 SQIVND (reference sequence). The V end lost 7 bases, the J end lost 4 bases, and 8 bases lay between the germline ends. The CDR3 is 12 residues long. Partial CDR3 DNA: TGTGCCAGTACCGGGACTTACAATGAG. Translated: CASTGTYNE. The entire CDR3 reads CASTGTYNEQFF.

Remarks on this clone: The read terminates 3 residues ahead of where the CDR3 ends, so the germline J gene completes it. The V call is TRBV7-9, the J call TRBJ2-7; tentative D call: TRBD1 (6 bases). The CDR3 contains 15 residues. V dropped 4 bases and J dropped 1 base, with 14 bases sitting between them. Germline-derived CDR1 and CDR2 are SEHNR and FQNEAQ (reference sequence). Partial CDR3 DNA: TGTGCCAGCAGCTCACCGAACAGGGATTCCTACGAG. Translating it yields CASSSPNRDSYE. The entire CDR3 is CASSSPNRDSYEQYF.

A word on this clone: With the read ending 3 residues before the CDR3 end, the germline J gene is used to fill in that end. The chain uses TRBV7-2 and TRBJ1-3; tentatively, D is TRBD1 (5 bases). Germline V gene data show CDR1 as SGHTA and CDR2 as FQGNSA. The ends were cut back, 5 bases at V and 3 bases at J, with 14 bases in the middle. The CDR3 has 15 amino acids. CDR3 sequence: CASSPLGGSGNTIYF. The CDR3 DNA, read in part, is TGTGCCAGCAGCCCCCTGGGGGGGAGTGGAAACACC.

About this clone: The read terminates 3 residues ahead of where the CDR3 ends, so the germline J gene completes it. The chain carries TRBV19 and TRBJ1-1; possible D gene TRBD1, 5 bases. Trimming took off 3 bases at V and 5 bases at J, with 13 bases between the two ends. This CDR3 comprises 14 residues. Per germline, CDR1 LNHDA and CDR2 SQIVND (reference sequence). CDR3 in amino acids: CASSIGPGGTEAFF. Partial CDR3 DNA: TGTGCCAGTAGTATCGGTCCGGGGGGAACTGAA.

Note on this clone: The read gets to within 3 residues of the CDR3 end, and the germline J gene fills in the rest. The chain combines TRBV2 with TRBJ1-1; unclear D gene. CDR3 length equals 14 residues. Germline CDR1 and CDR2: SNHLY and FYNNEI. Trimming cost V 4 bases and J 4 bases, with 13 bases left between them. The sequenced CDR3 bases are TGTGCCAGCAGTGGGCATACGCTGAGCACTGAA. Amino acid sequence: CASSGHTLSTE. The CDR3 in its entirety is CASSGHTLSTEAFF.